Listed here are 30 T cell receptor beta chains from one sample, sequenced in a study of blood T cell repertoires in COVID-19 (dated by TCRdb to 2018 to 2020). The library was prepared using the immunoSEQ multiplex PCR assay. The clones in this table, taken by TCRdb from immuneACCESS, are in-frame only. Not every clone is retained; where verified, under half of the shortfall comes from an unresolved V gene, and the cause of the rest is unknown. The table for this sample lists hundreds of thousands of clones; around 84% of them were counted only once. Clones ranked in the top ten supply roughly 1.7% of the sample. The sequenced sample consisted of PBMCs or T cells enriched from blood (not recorded which). These receptors all stem from a man aged 35-49 years who had recovered from COVID-19.

The CDR3 protein is CASSLQANTGELFF. The CDR3 DNA sequence: TGTGCCAGCAGCTTACAGGCGAACACCGGGGAGCTGTTTTTT. The chain joins TRBV9 to TRBJ2-2; a possible D gene is TRBD1 (5 bases). The CDR3 extends over 14 amino acids. CDR1 is SGDLS and CDR2 is YYNGEE in the germline V gene. V was trimmed by 4 bases and J by 0 bases, leaving 7 bases between them.

This CDR3 is CASSLDRVNEKLFF. For the CDR3, the DNA is TGCGCCAGCAGCTTGGACAGGGTCAATGAAAAACTGTTTTTT. The chain recombines TRBV5-1 with TRBJ1-4; D may be TRBD1 (6 bases). V lost 0 bases to trimming and J lost 5 bases, with 8 bases between them. This CDR3 spans 14 amino acids. Germline CDR1 SGHRS, CDR2 YFSETQ.

This clone was observed once. The rearrangement links TRBV30 to TRBJ1-2, with 7 positions matching TRBD1. Trimming at V came to 3 bases and at J to 2 bases, leaving 3 bases not matched to a gene. CDR3 length equals 13 residues. Germline V lookup: CDR1 GTSNPN, CDR2 SVGIG (reference sequence). This chain's CDR3 is CAWSQGGNYGYTF. As DNA, the CDR3 is TGTGCCTGGAGCCAGGGGGGAAACTATGGCTACACCTTC.

As to this clone: At the DNA level, this CDR3 is encoded by other sequences in the same sample as well. The chain links TRBV9 to TRBJ2-7, with TRBD1 as a possible D gene (7 bases). Deletions cut 5 bases from V and 0 bases from J, with 12 bases between. The CDR3 is made up of 14 amino acids. Germline CDR1 SGDLS, CDR2 YYNGEE. The CDR3 DNA follows: TGTGCCAGCAGTCCAGGGGGGAGCTCCTACGAGCAGTACTTC. Encoded protein: CASSPGGSSYEQYF.

The chain is built from TRBV7-2 and TRBJ1-5; D not certain. This CDR3 is 14 amino acids long. CDR1 is SGHTA, CDR2 FQGNSA, per germline. The germline V and J ends were trimmed by 3 bases and 0 bases, with 6 bases remaining between them. CDR3 bases: TGTGCCAGCAGCTTCCCGGGTAGCAATCAGCCCCAGCATTTT. Its translation: CASSFPGSNQPQHF.

The chain employs TRBV18 and TRBJ1-2; D unclear. In germline, CDR1 is KGHSH, CDR2 LQKENI. V lost 3 bases to trimming and J lost 3 bases, with 17 bases between them. The CDR3 sequence is 16 residues long. Written as DNA, the CDR3 is TGTGCCAGCTCACCCGCGGGTCAATTATCGTACTATGGCTACACCTTC. It encodes CASSPAGQLSYYGYTF.

The chain recombines TRBV4-1 with TRBJ2-1, with 12 positions matching TRBD2. Germline-derived CDR1 and CDR2 are MGHRA and YSYEKL. This CDR3 has 15 amino acids. Trimming took 1 base from V and 6 from J; bases not matched to a gene: 1. CDR3 protein: CASSQGLAGANEQFF. The CDR3 region has the DNA TGCGCCAGCAGCCAAGGACTAGCGGGGGCCAATGAGCAGTTCTTC.

The chain recombines TRBV27 with TRBJ1-4, with TRBD1 identical over 9 bases. The J segment lost 9 bases and the V segment lost 3 bases, leaving 11 bases of the junction unmatched. The germline gives CDR1 MNHEY, CDR2 SMNVEV (reference sequence). The length of the CDR3 is 16 residues. The CDR3 spells CASSFGGDRVVQKLFF. DNA of the CDR3: TGTGCCAGCAGTTTCGGGGGGGACAGGGTAGTACAAAAACTGTTTTTT.

This sequence joins TRBV28 and TRBJ1-5; no clear D gene. The germline gives CDR1 MDHEN, CDR2 SYDVKM. The CDR3 has 14 amino acids. Trimming removed 7 bases at V and 2 bases at J, with 12 bases between. The DNA for the CDR3 is TGTGCCAGCATCGCGTTTTCCGGCAATCAGCCCCAGCATTTT. It specifies CASIAFSGNQPQHF.

The chain couples TRBV5-8 to TRBJ1-3, with TRBD1 matching over 7 bases. Trimming took 0 bases from V and 2 from J; bases not matched to a gene: 2. The CDR3 is 15 residues long. Germline V lookup: CDR1 SGHTS, CDR2 YDEGEE. As DNA, the CDR3 is TGTGCCAGCAGCTTGGGGGACAGAACTGGAAACACCATATATTTT. Its protein product is CASSLGDRTGNTIYF.

The chain has TRBV7-2 and TRBJ2-7; 9 positions match TRBD2. Per germline, CDR1 SGHTA and CDR2 FQGNSA. CDR3 length: 17 amino acids. J was trimmed by 2 bases and V by 4 bases; bases with no gene match: 12. The CDR3 DNA follows: TGTGCCAGCAGCTCAGGGCGGGGGGGCAAGTGGACCTACGAGCAGTACTTC. This encodes CASSSGRGGKWTYEQYF.

This clone appeared a few times. The V call is TRBV3-1 (or the pseudogene TRBV3-2), the J call TRBJ2-1, with 8 bases aligning to TRBD1. CDR3 length: 14 amino acids. V was clipped by 1 base and J by 12 bases; unmatched bases: 8. The germline V gene encodes CDR1 LGHDT and CDR2 YNNKEL (reference sequence). DNA for the CDR3: TGTGCCAGCAGCCAAGGGACAGGGATTCGGTGGCAGTTCTTC. It is translated as CASSQGTGIRWQFF.

The chain couples TRBV2 to TRBJ2-5, with D possibly matching TRBD2 (5 bases). The V and J ends lost 6 bases and 2 bases respectively, with 10 bases between them. The germline CDR1 and CDR2 sequences are SNHLY and FYNNEI. There are 13 residues in the CDR3. The CDR3 coding sequence is TGTGCCAGCAGCGGGATTGCGCAAGAGACCCAGTACTTC. Its protein product is CASSGIAQETQYF. The whole variable domain, filled in from reference TRBV2 and TRBJ2-5, reads EPEVTQTPSHQVTQMGQEVILRCVPISNHLYFYWYRQILGQKVEFLVSFYNNEISEKSEIFDDQFSVERPDGSNFTLKIRSTKLEDSAMYFCASSGIAQETQYFGPGTRLLVL.

The chain is built from TRBV5-1 and TRBJ2-3, with TRBD2 matching over 8 bases. V trimming: 2 bases; J trimming: 3 bases; junction bases outside the gene matches: 8. The CDR3 is 16 residues long. The germline gives CDR1 SGHRS, CDR2 YFSETQ. The CDR3 bases are TGCGCCAGCAGCTTCGTTCGGGAGGGCCGAACAGATACGCAGTATTTT. Translation: CASSFVREGRTDTQYF. The complete variable domain, with remaining parts taken from reference TRBV5-1 and TRBJ2-3, reads KAGVTQTPRYLIKTRGQQVTLSCSPISGHRSVSWYQQTPGQGLQFLFEYFSETQRNKGNFPGRFSGRQFSNSRSEMNVSTLELGDSALYLCASSFVREGRTDTQYFGPGTRLTVL.

The chain employs TRBV6-5 and TRBJ1-1; no firm D call. The CDR3 consists of 13 residues. The V and J ends lost 8 bases and 2 bases respectively, with 12 bases between them. CDR1 is MNHEY and CDR2 is SVGAGI in the germline V gene. In DNA form, the CDR3 reads TGTGCCAGCTCCCGGGAGCTTAACACTGAAGCTTTCTTT. Amino acid sequence: CASSRELNTEAFF.

The chain links TRBV4-1 to TRBJ1-6, with 8 bases that match TRBD1. CDR3 size: 14 residues. The germline V gene has CDR1 MGHRA and CDR2 YSYEKL. Trimming took 1 base from V and 9 from J; bases not matched to a gene: 2. The chain's CDR3 is CASSQVQGASPLHF. The CDR3 DNA follows: TGCGCCAGCAGCCAAGTCCAGGGGGCTTCACCCCTCCACTTT.

This clone was observed a single time. The rearrangement links TRBV10-3 to TRBJ1-2, with 7 bases lining up with TRBD1. The trim removed 6 bases at V and 8 bases at J, leaving 15 bases unmatched. The CDR3 is made up of 15 amino acids. The germline V gene encodes CDR1 ENHRY and CDR2 SYGVKD. CDR3 nucleotides: TGTGCCATCAGATTCAACCGGGACAGTCCTGGGGGCTACACCTTC. Amino acid sequence: CAIRFNRDSPGGYTF.

The chain couples TRBV7-2 to TRBJ2-7; 9 nucleotides align to TRBD1. Germline CDR1 reads SGHTA; CDR2 reads FQGNSA. V lost 3 bases to trimming and J lost 5 bases; unmatched junction nucleotides: 5. This CDR3 region has 14 residues. The chain's CDR3 is CASSFYRGLDEQYF. The CDR3 coding sequence is TGTGCCAGCAGCTTTTACAGGGGGCTGGACGAGCAGTACTTC.

V and J are TRBV6-5 and TRBJ1-5; D unresolved. V lost 5 bases to trimming and J lost 2 bases, with 13 bases between them. CDR1 is MNHEY and CDR2 is SVGAGI in the germline V gene. The CDR3 length is 15 residues. CDR3 in amino acids: CASSNSGSRNQPQHF. In DNA, the CDR3 is TGTGCCAGCAGTAATTCAGGCTCACGCAATCAGCCCCAGCATTTT.

CDR3 in DNA: TGCGCCAGCAGCTGGGGGGGCGGGTCCTACGAGCAGTACTTC. Its translation: CASSWGGGSYEQYF. The genes are TRBV5-1 and TRBJ2-7, with a weak D call TRBD2 (7 bases). Germline V gives CDR1 SGHRS, CDR2 YFSETQ. V was pared by 3 bases and J by 1 base, with 11 bases between. The CDR3 runs to 14 residues.

This clone was picked up one time. The chain joins TRBV3-1 (or the pseudogene TRBV3-2) to TRBJ2-7, with 8 bases aligning to TRBD2. The CDR3 extends over 15 amino acids. V lost 3 bases, J lost 4 bases, and 8 bases stayed unmatched. Germline loops: CDR1 LGHDT, CDR2 YNNKEL (reference sequence). CDR3 loop: CASSHSGSLMYEQYF. DNA of the CDR3: TGTGCCAGCAGCCACAGCGGGAGCCTCATGTACGAGCAGTACTTC.

The chain employs TRBV6-5 and TRBJ2-1, with 7 bases aligning to TRBD1. Germline CDR1 is MNHEY and CDR2 is SVGAGI. Germline trimming cut 7 bases from V and 8 bases from J; bases unmatched to any gene: 14. The CDR3 is made up of 15 amino acids. CDR3 in DNA: TGTGCCAGCAACTCAGGGGGTGCAAGTTCTTATGAGCAGTTCTTC. Its translation: CASNSGGASSYEQFF.

There are a few counts of this clone. V gene TRBV5-5 combines with J gene TRBJ1-1; D perhaps matches TRBD1 (6 bases). Between the trimmed V and J ends, which lost 3 bases and 0 bases, there was a span of 15 bases. The CDR3 spans 16 residues. Germline V CDR1 and CDR2: SGHKS, YYEKEE (reference sequence). CDR3 sequence (DNA): TGTGCCAGCAGCTGGACAGCTATCCTGATGAACACTGAAGCTTTCTTT. Encoded protein: CASSWTAILMNTEAFF.

The V gene is TRBV4-1, the J gene TRBJ2-5, with D possibly TRBD2 on 6 matching bases. Germline-derived CDR1 and CDR2 are MGHRA and YSYEKL. The ends were cut back, 2 bases at V and 6 bases at J, with 22 bases in the middle. The CDR3 is made up of 17 amino acids. The chain's CDR3 is CASSQRSATGRGKTQYF. The CDR3 DNA reads as TGCGCCAGCAGCCAAAGATCCGCTACAGGCCGCGGGAAGACCCAGTACTTC.

This chain connects TRBV7-2 to TRBJ2-5, with TRBD1 as a possible D gene (5 bases). The CDR3 length is 12 residues. Trimming cost V 7 bases and J 5 bases, with 11 bases left between them. Germline CDR1 and CDR2: SGHTA and FQGNSA. The CDR3 loop is CASKGPGETQYF. The DNA of the CDR3 is TGTGCCAGCAAGGGGCCAGGTGAGACCCAGTACTTC.

The gene calls are TRBV14 and TRBJ1-1; D uncertain. The germline V gene has CDR1 SGHDN and CDR2 FVKESK. V was trimmed by 4 bases and J by 6 bases, leaving 18 bases between them. CDR3 length: 15 amino acids. The CDR3, as DNA: TGTGCCAGCAGCCCCTCTTCAACTTTATTCGCTGAAGCTTTCTTT. Translating gives CASSPSSTLFAEAFF.

The rearrangement links TRBV5-5 to TRBJ2-1; 8 bases map to TRBD2. CDR3 size: 16 residues. Trimming at V came to 3 bases and at J to 0 bases, leaving 5 bases not matched to a gene. Germline V gene data show CDR1 as SGHKS and CDR2 as YYEKEE (reference sequence). The CDR3 DNA is TGTGCCAGCAGCTCTGTAGGGACTAGCTCCTACAATGAGCAGTTCTTC. Its protein product is CASSSVGTSSYNEQFF.

The chain links TRBV9 to TRBJ1-2; D possibly corresponds to TRBD1 (5 bases). Looked up from germline, CDR1 is SGDLS and CDR2 is YYNGEE. Trimming took 4 bases from V and 8 from J, leaving 24 bases between them. The CDR3 loop spans 16 amino acids. Here the CDR3 reads CASSQAHVGGLAGYTF. The CDR3 bases are TGTGCCAGCAGCCAGGCACACGTGGGGGGTTTGGCGGGCTACACCTTC.

This clone has a handful of counts. The chain is built from TRBV2 and TRBJ1-5, with TRBD1 identical over 12 bases. The length of the CDR3 is 16 residues. The V gene end was trimmed by 3 bases and the J gene end by 7 bases; junction bases not matched to a gene: 7. Per the germline V gene, CDR1 is SNHLY and CDR2 is FYNNEI. CDR3 amino acids: CASSDGTGGEMQPQHF. Written as DNA, the CDR3 is TGTGCCAGCAGTGATGGGACAGGGGGCGAGATGCAGCCCCAGCATTTT.

The chain employs TRBV5-8 and TRBJ1-2, with unresolved D. Germline CDR1 SGHTS, CDR2 YDEGEE. This CDR3 region has 13 residues. V was trimmed by 10 bases and J by 1 base, leaving 14 bases between them. This CDR3 reads CAGPDRNNYGYTF. In DNA, the CDR3 is TGTGCCGGGCCTGACCGAAATAACTATGGCTACACCTTC.